This is a list of T cell receptor beta chains from one sample in a study of CD8+CD57+ T cells in acquired aplastic anemia. TCRdb recomputed calls from the reads with MiXCR, one row per CDR3 protein. This repertoire shows 400,000 to 450,000 distinct CDR3 sequences, around 72% found once; its top ten account for approximately 3.9%. Sequencing was done on a sample of sorted CD4+, CD8+, or CD8+CD57+ T cells (not recorded which) from PBMCs. Source of these receptors: a human donor in good health, serving as a control. Both conserved end residues are part of each CDR3. D genes are given only for firm matches. Some rows mark clone size as missing; the rest say once, few, many or name a class of expanded clone.

j_gene,abundance,v_gene,len,d_gene,CDR3nt,CDR3aa
TRBJ1-4,.,TRBV6-7,14,TRBD1,TGTGCCAGTACGCGGTTTTGGGACAGTGAAAAACTGTTTTTT,CASTRFWDSEKLFF
TRBJ1-4,once,TRBV25-1,14,.,TGTGCCAGCAGGAGGGACGGAGGATGGGAAAAACTGTTTTTT,CASRRDGGWEKLFF
TRBJ2-7,.,TRBV12-3/TRBV12-4,14,TRBD2,TGTGCCAGCAGGGGGTCGGGAGGGCCCTACGAGCAGTACTTC,CASRGSGGPYEQYF
TRBJ2-1,.,TRBV19,16,TRBD1,TGTGCCAGTAGATCGCGGACAGCAGGGGGATACAATGAGCAGTTCTTC,CASRSRTAGGYNEQFF
TRBJ1-5,.,TRBV19,17,TRBD1,TGTGCCAGTAGTATTTACGCCGGGGGACAGAGTAATCAGCCCCAGCATTTT,CASSIYAGGQSNQPQHF
TRBJ2-3,many,TRBV18,12,.,TGTGCCAGCTCTACTCAGACAGATACGCAGTATTTT,CASSTQTDTQYF
TRBJ1-2,many,TRBV19,15,.,TGTGCCAGTAGTATAGGTGTTGACATCCCCTATGGCTACACCTTC,CASSIGVDIPYGYTF
TRBJ1-5,many,TRBV7-2,14,.,TGTGCCAGCAGCTTACTCTCGGGTCGACAGCCCCAGCATTTT,CASSLLSGRQPQHF
TRBJ1-1,.,TRBV2,13,TRBD1,TGTGCCAGCAGCCGGACAGGGAACACTGAAGTTGTCTTT,CASSRTGNTEVVF
TRBJ1-1,many,TRBV12-5,13,TRBD1,TGTGCTAGTGGCGGACAGGGCTTTACTGAAGCTTTCTTT,CASGGQGFTEAFF
TRBJ2-5,.,TRBV9,15,TRBD1,TGTGCCAGCAGCGGCGGACAGGGGAGCAATCAGCCCCAGTACTTC,CASSGGQGSNQPQYF
TRBJ1-1,many,TRBV6-6,13,.,TGTGCCAGCAGTTACCGGGAGGACACTGAAGCTTTCTTT,CASSYREDTEAFF
TRBJ1-5,many,TRBV29-1,13,TRBD1,TGCAGCGTGGACAGGGGACAGGGGCAGCCCCAGCATTTT,CSVDRGQGQPQHF
TRBJ2-7,.,TRBV7-3,15,.,TGTGCCAGCAGCTTAAAGCAGGGAAGTGTCTACGAGAAGTACTTC,CASSLKQGSVYEKYF
TRBJ2-1,many,TRBV6-5,15,.,TGTGCCAGCAGCCATAACAGAGGGGCGATGAATGAGCAGTTCTTC,CASSHNRGAMNEQFF
TRBJ2-7,.,TRBV20-1,14,.,TGCAGTGCAAGGTCACGAGAGGGGACGTACGAGCAGTACTTC,CSARSREGTYEQYF
TRBJ2-1,many,TRBV4-3,18,TRBD1,TGCGCCAGCAGCCAAGTTCCACCTCAGGGGGCGCGGGGCAATGAGCAGTTCTTC,CASSQVPPQGARGNEQFF
TRBJ1-2,many,TRBV5-1,14,.,TGCGCCAGCACGCCCCCGGGGGACGCCTATGGCTACACCTTC,CASTPPGDAYGYTF
TRBJ2-3,.,TRBV7-2,15,.,TGTGCCAGCAGCTTAGCAACAGGGTACCCAGATACGCAGTATTTT,CASSLATGYPDTQYF
TRBJ2-3,.,TRBV20-1,13,TRBD2,TGCAGTGCTAGGGATCTGGGGGGGGACTCGCAGTATTTT,CSARDLGGDSQYF
TRBJ1-4,many,TRBV29-1,11,.,TGCAGCGTTGACAGGGATGAAAAACTGTTTTTT,CSVDRDEKLFF
TRBJ2-6,.,TRBV5-1,17,TRBD1,TGTGCCAGCAGCAACACAGGGGGAAACACAGGGGCCAACGTCCTGACTTTC,CASSNTGGNTGANVLTF
TRBJ2-1,.,TRBV15,13,.,TGTGCCACCAGCATGACAGGCTTCCATGAGCAGTTCTTC,CATSMTGFHEQFF
TRBJ1-6,.,TRBV7-2,14,.,TGTGCCAGCAGTCACCAAGGGATCAATTCAACCTCCCACTTT,CASSHQGINSTSHF
TRBJ1-1,.,TRBV7-9,15,.,TGTGCCAGCAGCCCGGGGCAAGCGGGAAAGCCTCAGGCTTTCTTT,CASSPGQAGKPQAFF
TRBJ1-2,.,TRBV12-3/TRBV12-4,15,TRBD1,TGTGCCAGCATCCGAGGGACAGGGGAATCCTATGGCTACACCTTC,CASIRGTGESYGYTF
TRBJ1-4,many,TRBV4-1,16,.,TGCGCCAGCAGCCAAGAGGGGCGGGACTCAAGCGAAAAACTGTTTTTT,CASSQEGRDSSEKLFF
TRBJ1-5,many,TRBV4-1,17,.,TGCGCCAGCAGCCAAGTTAAAGGGGGAAAGGTCAATCAGCCCCAGCATTTT,CASSQVKGGKVNQPQHF
TRBJ1-2,.,TRBV5-1,16,.,TGCGCCAGCAGCTTGGACACGGTGGAGGGAGCCAGTGGCTACACCTTC,CASSLDTVEGASGYTF
TRBJ1-5,once,TRBV19,12,.,TGTGCCAGTAGTCCGTCAAATCAGCCCCGGCATTTT,CASSPSNQPRHF
TRBJ2-7,.,TRBV2,14,.,TGTGCCAGCAAGGGCACGGAAGGCGGAGATACGCAGTACTTC,CASKGTEGGDTQYF
TRBJ1-5,.,TRBV2,16,TRBD1,TGTGCCAGCAGTGATGTGGGGACAGGGAGGGGTCAGCCCCAGCATTTT,CASSDVGTGRGQPQHF